This TCR beta chain emerged from a study of blood T cell repertoires in COVID-19. Sequenced by immunoSEQ multiplex PCR; TCRdb stores in-frame clones only, minus some. The table records 100,000 to 150,000 clones, about 77% of them present only once. This CDR3 comprises 15 residues. The germline V gene has CDR1 GTSNPN and CDR2 SVGIG (reference sequence). V dropped 2 bases and J dropped 2; count of bases not matched to a gene: 4. The sample consisted of peripheral blood. This chain links TRBV30 with TRBJ2-1; the match to TRBD2 covers 9 bases. The TCR originated in a human donor in a cohort sampled during active COVID-19. CDR3 loop: CAWSLGTSTYNEQFF. In DNA form, the CDR3 reads TGTGCCTGGAGTTTGGGGACTAGCACCTACAATGAGCAGTTCTTC. Full variable domain (outside the CDR3, taken from reference TRBV30 and TRBJ2-1): SQTIHQWPATLVQPVGSPLSLECTVEGTSNPNLYWYRQAAGRGLQLLFYSVGIGQISSEVPQNLSASRPQDRQFILSSKKLLLSDSGFYLCAWSLGTSTYNEQFFGPGTRLTVL.